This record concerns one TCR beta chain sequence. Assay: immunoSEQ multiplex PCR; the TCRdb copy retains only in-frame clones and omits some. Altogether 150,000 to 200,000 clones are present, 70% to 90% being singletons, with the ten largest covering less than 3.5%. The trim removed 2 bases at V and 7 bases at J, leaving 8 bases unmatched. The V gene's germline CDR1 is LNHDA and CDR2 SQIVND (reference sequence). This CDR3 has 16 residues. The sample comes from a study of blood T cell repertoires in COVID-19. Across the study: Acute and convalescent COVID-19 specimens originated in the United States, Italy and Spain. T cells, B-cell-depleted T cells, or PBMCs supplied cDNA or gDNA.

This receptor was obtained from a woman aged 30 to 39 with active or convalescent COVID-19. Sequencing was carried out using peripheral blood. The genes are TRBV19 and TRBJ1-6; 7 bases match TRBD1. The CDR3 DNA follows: TGTGCCAGTAGTATACCGGGACAGATGTCAAATTCACCCCTCCACTTT. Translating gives CASSIPGQMSNSPLHF.